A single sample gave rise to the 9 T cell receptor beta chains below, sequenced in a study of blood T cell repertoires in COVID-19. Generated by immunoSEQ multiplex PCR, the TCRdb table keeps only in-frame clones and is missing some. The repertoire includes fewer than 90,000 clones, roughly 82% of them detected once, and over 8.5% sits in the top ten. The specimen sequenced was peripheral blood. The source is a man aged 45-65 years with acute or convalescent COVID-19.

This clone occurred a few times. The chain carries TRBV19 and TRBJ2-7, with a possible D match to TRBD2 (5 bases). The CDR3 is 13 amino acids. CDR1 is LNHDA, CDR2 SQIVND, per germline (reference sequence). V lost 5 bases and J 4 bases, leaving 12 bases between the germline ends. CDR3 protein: CASSSGKGYEQYF. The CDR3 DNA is TGTGCCAGTAGTTCCGGGAAAGGATACGAGCAGTACTTC.

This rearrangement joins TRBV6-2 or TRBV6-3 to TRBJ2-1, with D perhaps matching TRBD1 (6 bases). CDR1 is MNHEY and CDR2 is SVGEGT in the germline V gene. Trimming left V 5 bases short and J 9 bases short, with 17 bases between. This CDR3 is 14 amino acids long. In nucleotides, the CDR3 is TGTGCCAGCAGTAGGATAACAGGGACGGCTGAGCAGTTCTTC. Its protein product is CASSRITGTAEQFF.

CDR3 sequence: CASRGQGKGYEQYF. Written as DNA, the CDR3 is TGTGCCAGCAGGGGACAGGGTAAAGGCTACGAGCAGTACTTC. This chain joins TRBV2 and TRBJ2-7; TRBD1 aligns across 9 bases. J lost 3 bases, V lost 6 bases, and 6 bases had no gene match. This CDR3 comprises 14 residues. Per the germline V gene, CDR1 is SNHLY and CDR2 is FYNNEI.

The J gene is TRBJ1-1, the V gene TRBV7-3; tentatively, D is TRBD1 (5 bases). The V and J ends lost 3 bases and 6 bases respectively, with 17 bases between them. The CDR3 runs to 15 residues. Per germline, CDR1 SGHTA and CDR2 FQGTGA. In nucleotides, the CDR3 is TGTGCCAGCAGCTTGTGGGACGGAGGGTATCCTGAAGCTTTCTTT. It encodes CASSLWDGGYPEAFF.

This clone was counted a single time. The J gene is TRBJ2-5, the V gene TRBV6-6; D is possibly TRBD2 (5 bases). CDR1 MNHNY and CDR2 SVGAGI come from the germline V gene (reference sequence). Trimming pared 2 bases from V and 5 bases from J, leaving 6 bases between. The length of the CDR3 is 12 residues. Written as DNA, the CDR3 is TGTGCCAGCAGTTACGGACTGGAGACCCAGTACTTC. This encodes CASSYGLETQYF.

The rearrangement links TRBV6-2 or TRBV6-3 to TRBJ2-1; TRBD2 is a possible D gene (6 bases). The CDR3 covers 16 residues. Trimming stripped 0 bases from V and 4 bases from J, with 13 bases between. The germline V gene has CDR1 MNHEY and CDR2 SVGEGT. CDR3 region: CASSYSGLAYYNEQFF. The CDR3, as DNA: TGTGCCAGCAGTTACTCGGGCCTAGCGTATTACAATGAGCAGTTCTTC.

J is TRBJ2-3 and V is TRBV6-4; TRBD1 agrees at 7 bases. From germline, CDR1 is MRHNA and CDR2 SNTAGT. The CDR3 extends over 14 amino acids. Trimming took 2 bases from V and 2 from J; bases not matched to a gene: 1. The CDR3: CASSDGTATDTQYF. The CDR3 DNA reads TGTGCCAGCAGTGACGGGACAGCCACAGATACGCAGTATTTT.

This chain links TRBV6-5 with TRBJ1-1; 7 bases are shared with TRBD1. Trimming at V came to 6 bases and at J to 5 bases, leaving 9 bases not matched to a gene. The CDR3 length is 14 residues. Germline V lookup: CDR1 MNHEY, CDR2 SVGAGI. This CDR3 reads CASRTRQGGTEAFF. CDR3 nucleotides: TGTGCCAGCAGAACTAGACAGGGTGGGACTGAAGCTTTCTTT.

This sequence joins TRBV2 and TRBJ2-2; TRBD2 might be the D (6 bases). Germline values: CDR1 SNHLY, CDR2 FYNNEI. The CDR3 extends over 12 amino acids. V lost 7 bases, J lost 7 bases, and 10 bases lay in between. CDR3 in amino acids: CASMEGSGELFF. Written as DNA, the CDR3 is TGTGCCAGCATGGAGGGGAGCGGGGAGCTGTTTTTT.